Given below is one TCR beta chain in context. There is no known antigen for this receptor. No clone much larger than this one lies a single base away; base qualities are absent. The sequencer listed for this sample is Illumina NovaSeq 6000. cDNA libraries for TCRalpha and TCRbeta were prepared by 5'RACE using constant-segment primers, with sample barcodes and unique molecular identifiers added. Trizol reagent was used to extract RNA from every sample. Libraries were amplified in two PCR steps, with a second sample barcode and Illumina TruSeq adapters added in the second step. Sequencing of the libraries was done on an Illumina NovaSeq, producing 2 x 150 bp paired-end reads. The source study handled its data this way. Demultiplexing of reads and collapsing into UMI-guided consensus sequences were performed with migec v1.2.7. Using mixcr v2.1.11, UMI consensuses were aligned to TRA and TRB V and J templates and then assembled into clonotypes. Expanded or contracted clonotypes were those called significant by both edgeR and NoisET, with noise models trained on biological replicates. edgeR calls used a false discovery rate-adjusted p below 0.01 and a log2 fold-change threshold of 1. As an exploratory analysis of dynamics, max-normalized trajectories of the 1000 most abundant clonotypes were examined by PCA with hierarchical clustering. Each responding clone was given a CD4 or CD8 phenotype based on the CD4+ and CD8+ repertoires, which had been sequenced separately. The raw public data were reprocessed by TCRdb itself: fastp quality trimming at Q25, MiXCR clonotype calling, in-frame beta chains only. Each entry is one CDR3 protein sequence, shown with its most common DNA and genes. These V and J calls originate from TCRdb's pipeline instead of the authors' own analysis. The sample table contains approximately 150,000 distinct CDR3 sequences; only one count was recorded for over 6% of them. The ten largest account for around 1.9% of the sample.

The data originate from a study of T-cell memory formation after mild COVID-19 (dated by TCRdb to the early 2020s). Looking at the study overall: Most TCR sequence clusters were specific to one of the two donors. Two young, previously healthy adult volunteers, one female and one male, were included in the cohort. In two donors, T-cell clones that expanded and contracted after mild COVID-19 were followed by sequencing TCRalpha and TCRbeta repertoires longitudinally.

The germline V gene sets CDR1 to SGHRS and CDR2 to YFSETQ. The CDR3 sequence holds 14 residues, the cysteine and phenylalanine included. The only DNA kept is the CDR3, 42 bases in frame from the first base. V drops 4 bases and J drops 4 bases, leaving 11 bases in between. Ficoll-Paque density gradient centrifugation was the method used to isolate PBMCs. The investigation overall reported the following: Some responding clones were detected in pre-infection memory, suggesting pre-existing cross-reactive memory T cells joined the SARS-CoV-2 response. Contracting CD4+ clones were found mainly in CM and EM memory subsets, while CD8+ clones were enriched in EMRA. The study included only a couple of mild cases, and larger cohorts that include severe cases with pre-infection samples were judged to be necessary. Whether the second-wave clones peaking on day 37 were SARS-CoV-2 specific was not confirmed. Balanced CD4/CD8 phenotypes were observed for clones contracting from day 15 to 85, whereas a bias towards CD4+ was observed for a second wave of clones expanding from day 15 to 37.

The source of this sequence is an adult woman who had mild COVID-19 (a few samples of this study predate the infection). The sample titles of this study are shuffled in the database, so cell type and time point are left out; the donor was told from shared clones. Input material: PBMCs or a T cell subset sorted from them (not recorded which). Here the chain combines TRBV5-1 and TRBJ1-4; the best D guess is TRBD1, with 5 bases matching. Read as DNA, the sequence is TGCGCCAGCAGCACGGGGCCTCTTAATGAAAAACTGTTTTTT. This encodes CASSTGPLNEKLFF.